Presented here are 23 T cell receptor beta chains from one specimen sequenced in a study of CD8 T cells in Susac syndrome. Random-hexamer reverse transcription was applied to about 0.45 to 1 ug RNA. TCRdb fed the immunoSEQ multiplex PCR reads into MiXCR, producing one record per CDR3 protein. The table lists 160,000 or so distinct CDR3 sequences, roughly 92% of them singletons. The sequenced sample was CD4+ T cells from PBMCs. Every receptor here comes from a human donor with Susac syndrome.

The chain is built from TRBV3-1 and TRBJ2-3; D might be TRBD2 (5 bases). Between the trimmed V and J ends, which lost 4 bases and 6 bases, there was a span of 17 bases. CDR1 and CDR2 (germline): LGHDT, YNNKEL (reference sequence). The length of the CDR3 is 15 residues. The CDR3 nucleotides are TGTGCCAGCAGCCCTGGTCAGGTCGGGGTGGATACGCAGTATTTT. Translating it yields CASSPGQVGVDTQYF.

J is TRBJ1-1 and V is TRBV7-9, with a weak D call TRBD1 (5 bases). The germline CDR1 and CDR2 sequences are SEHNR and FQNEAQ (reference sequence). V lost 6 bases to trimming and J lost 2 bases, with 10 bases between them. This CDR3 has 13 residues. CDR3 region: CASRMGLNTEAFF. CDR3 DNA: TGTGCCAGCAGGATGGGACTCAACACTGAAGCTTTCTTT.

The V gene is TRBV10-3, the J gene TRBJ1-5; no firm D call. In germline, CDR1 is ENHRY, CDR2 SYGVKD. The CDR3 loop spans 13 amino acids. Trimming removed 0 bases from V and 4 bases from J, with 4 bases in between. In DNA, the CDR3 is TGTGCCATCAGTGAGTCAGAAAATCAGCCCCAGCATTTT. It translates to CAISESENQPQHF.

The chain carries TRBV5-1 and TRBJ2-1; D possibly matches TRBD1 or TRBD2 (5 bases each). CDR1 is SGHRS and CDR2 is YFSETQ in the germline V gene. V gave up 2 bases and J gave up 11 bases, with 14 bases separating them. The length of the CDR3 is 13 residues. CDR3 nucleotide sequence: TGCGCCAGCAGCTTCGGATGGCCGGGGCAGCAGTTCTTC. Its protein is CASSFGWPGQQFF.

The chain couples TRBV12-3 or TRBV12-4 to TRBJ1-2; a possible D gene is TRBD1 (6 bases). This CDR3 region has 13 residues. Trimming took off 5 bases at V and 3 bases at J, with 10 bases between the two ends. The CDR3 loop reads CASSPQGDYGYTF. The DNA of the CDR3 is TGTGCCAGCAGTCCACAGGGAGACTATGGCTACACCTTC.

V is TRBV3-1 and J is TRBJ1-1; D might be TRBD1 (5 bases). This CDR3 spans 12 amino acids. The V and J ends lost 4 bases and 6 bases respectively, with 9 bases between them. Per germline, CDR1 LGHDT and CDR2 YNNKEL (reference sequence). Here the CDR3 reads CASSPRGAEAFF. Here the CDR3 DNA reads TGTGCCAGCAGCCCGAGGGGCGCTGAAGCTTTCTTT.

The chain combines TRBV6-1 with TRBJ1-5; 7 positions match TRBD1. There are 16 residues in the CDR3. The germline V gene has CDR1 MNHNS and CDR2 SASEGT. The V segment lost 2 bases and the J segment 0 bases; nucleotides outside the gene matches: 4. The CDR3 region is CASSEMGQYSNQPQHF. CDR3 DNA: TGTGCCAGCAGTGAAATGGGACAGTATAGCAATCAGCCCCAGCATTTT.

This chain uses TRBV6-2 or TRBV6-3 with TRBJ2-1; 10 nucleotides line up with TRBD2. The germline V gene has CDR1 MNHEY and CDR2 SVGEGT. V was pared by 7 bases and J by 6 bases, with 12 bases of the junction left unmatched. This CDR3 contains 16 residues. The CDR3 spells CASTQPLAGAVNEQFF. In DNA form, the CDR3 reads TGTGCCAGCACCCAACCGCTAGCGGGGGCGGTCAATGAGCAGTTCTTC.

The chain recombines TRBV12-3 or TRBV12-4 with TRBJ1-1, with a weak D call TRBD1 (6 bases). V dropped 3 bases and J dropped 4 bases, with 9 bases sitting between them. The CDR3 contains 13 residues. The CDR3, as DNA: TGTGCCAGCAGTTTCGAAGGGGGCACTGAAGCTTTCTTT. This sequence encodes CASSFEGGTEAFF.

CDR3 in DNA: TGTGCCAGCAGCCAAGTTCACCAAAACACCGGGGAGCTGTTTTTT. It specifies CASSQVHQNTGELFF. The chain links TRBV3-1 to TRBJ2-2; D is unresolved. Trimming pared 1 base from V and 2 bases from J, leaving 8 bases between. This CDR3 spans 15 amino acids. The germline gives CDR1 LGHDT, CDR2 YNNKEL (reference sequence).

The rearrangement joins TRBV20-1 to TRBJ2-1; 7 bases fit TRBD2. V shed 3 bases, J shed 5 bases, and the junction held 7 bases outside the gene matches. There are 14 residues in the CDR3. Germline values: CDR1 DFQATT, CDR2 SNEGSKA (reference sequence). CDR3 sequence reads: CSASRRTRHNEQFF. CDR3 DNA sequence: TGCAGTGCTAGTCGCCGGACTAGGCACAATGAGCAGTTCTTC.

This sequence joins TRBV6-2 or TRBV6-3 and TRBJ2-6, with no clear D. Germline V gives CDR1 MNHEY, CDR2 SVGEGT. The CDR3 runs 14 residues. V was cut by 7 bases and J by 2 bases, with 9 bases left in between. The CDR3 sequence: CASTRLPGANVLTF. CDR3 DNA: TGTGCCAGCACCCGACTCCCTGGGGCCAACGTCCTGACTTTC.

The chain joins TRBV27 to TRBJ1-6, with 7 bases lining up with TRBD1. J was trimmed by 7 bases and V by 5 bases; bases with no gene match: 8. The CDR3 length is 15 residues. Germline V gives CDR1 MNHEY, CDR2 SMNVEV (reference sequence). The CDR3 region is CASSRNQGENSPLHF. CDR3 sequence (DNA): TGTGCCAGCAGTAGAAACCAGGGGGAGAATTCACCCCTCCACTTT.

This clonotype was seen a handful of times. CDR3 sequence: CASSFTDTQYF. The CDR3 nucleotides are TGTGCCAGCAGCTTCACAGATACGCAGTATTTT. The rearrangement uses TRBV7-6 and TRBJ2-3, with D unclear. V was pared by 3 bases and J by 2 bases, with 0 bases between. This CDR3 spans 11 amino acids. The germline gives CDR1 SGHVS, CDR2 FNYEAQ.

The chain employs TRBV7-9 and TRBJ1-2, with 8 bases that match TRBD1. This CDR3 contains 14 residues. J was trimmed by 7 bases and V by 5 bases; bases with no gene match: 9. Per the germline V gene, CDR1 is SEHNR and CDR2 is FQNEAQ (reference sequence). CDR3 DNA: TGTGCCAGCAGCATACTGACAGGGGTCGGTGGCTACACCTTC. Translated, it gives CASSILTGVGGYTF.

The rearrangement joins TRBV9 to TRBJ2-1; 11 nucleotides match TRBD1. CDR3 length: 14 amino acids. Germline values: CDR1 SGDLS, CDR2 YYNGEE. The J segment lost 8 bases and the V segment lost 3 bases, leaving 4 bases of the junction unmatched. In nucleotides, the CDR3 is TGTGCCAGCAGCGGGGACAGGGGGTTCGATGAGCAGTTCTTC. Protein product: CASSGDRGFDEQFF.

V gene TRBV6-5 combines with J gene TRBJ2-1, with no clear D. The V end lost 0 bases, the J end lost 1 base, and 13 bases lay between the germline ends. The CDR3 totals 17 residues. CDR1 is MNHEY and CDR2 is SVGAGI in the germline V gene. The CDR3 sequence is CASSYSVAERSYNEQFF. For the CDR3, the DNA is TGTGCCAGCAGTTACTCGGTTGCGGAGCGATCCTACAATGAGCAGTTCTTC.

The chain recombines TRBV6-2 or TRBV6-3 with TRBJ2-3; 8 nucleotides align to TRBD2. With V trimmed by 4 bases and J by 2 bases, 2 bases remained unmatched. CDR1 and CDR2 (germline): MNHEY, SVGEGT. The CDR3 has 14 residues. CDR3 bases: TGTGCCAGCAGTTCGCGGGGGGACACAGATACGCAGTATTTT. Its protein is CASSSRGDTDTQYF.

This sequence joins TRBV11-1 and TRBJ2-1; 9 nucleotides line up with TRBD1. Germline assignment: CDR1 SGHAT and CDR2 FQDESV (reference sequence). The CDR3 length is 16 residues. The trim removed 5 bases at V and 5 bases at J, leaving 10 bases unmatched. The CDR3 region has the DNA TGTGCCAGCAGCCACGGACAGGGGAAAGGGGACAATGAGCAGTTCTTC. It yields the protein CASSHGQGKGDNEQFF.

This clonotype was observed once. The CDR3 nucleotides are TGCGCCAGCAGCTTCGAAGGATACGAGCAGTACTTC. It codes for CASSFEGYEQYF. The V gene is TRBV5-1, the J gene TRBJ2-7; D ambiguous. The CDR3 has 12 residues. Germline values: CDR1 SGHRS, CDR2 YFSETQ. V lost 2 bases to trimming and J lost 4 bases, with 7 bases between them.

The chain is built from TRBV12-3 or TRBV12-4 and TRBJ2-2, with 13 bases lining up with TRBD2. After removal of 1 base from V and 1 base from J, the junction contained 3 bases not matched to a gene. This CDR3 has 18 residues. The chain's CDR3 is CASSLGTSGGLNTGELFF. The CDR3, as DNA: TGTGCCAGCAGTTTAGGGACTAGCGGGGGCCTGAACACCGGGGAGCTGTTTTTT.

This rearrangement joins TRBV5-4 to TRBJ2-3; 7 bases agree with TRBD2. CDR3 size: 15 residues. Germline CDR1 reads SGHNT; CDR2 reads YYREEE (reference sequence). Trimming at V came to 4 bases and at J to 1 base, leaving 6 bases not matched to a gene. CDR3 residues: CASSPGGGRTDTQYF. In DNA, the CDR3 is TGTGCCAGCAGCCCGGGGGGTGGACGCACAGATACGCAGTATTTT.

The CDR3, as DNA: TGCGCCAGCAGCCCGCAGACAGGCGGCTACACCTTC. It encodes CASSPQTGGYTF. The chain recombines TRBV4-1 with TRBJ1-2, with TRBD1 as a possible D gene (6 bases). The CDR3 totals 12 residues. The V gene's germline CDR1 is MGHRA and CDR2 YSYEKL. V was cut by 4 bases and J by 8 bases, with 11 bases left in between.